This entry describes one TCR beta chain. Its antigen remains unidentified. This entry is derived from a study of shared clonotypes between healthy human individuals. The study's findings and limits: Despite large depth, rarefaction showed incomplete sorted-subset sequencing. Clonotype sharing levels among donors were expected to vary with sequencing depth.

Deep-level assay runs were performed. Clones were sequenced by immunoSEQ multiplex PCR, and TCRdb holds only the in-frame ones, with some missing. The sample carries hundreds of thousands of clones, around 92% recorded once. From germline, CDR1 is SQVTM and CDR2 ANQGSEA. V gave up 6 bases and J gave up 0 bases, with 12 bases separating them. The CDR3 is 14 amino acids. Positively selected for CCR7, the CD45RO-negative cells used as naive CD8 cells excluded terminally differentiated effector memory CD45RA+ cells. This rearrangement joins TRBV29-1 to TRBJ2-1; no firm D call. The source material was naive CD8+ T cells sorted from blood. The clonotype originates from a man aged 30 to 39 in good health. The DNA for the CDR3 is TGCAGCGTCCTAACCTTGGCCTCCTACAATGAGCAGTTCTTC. Translated, it gives CSVLTLASYNEQFF.